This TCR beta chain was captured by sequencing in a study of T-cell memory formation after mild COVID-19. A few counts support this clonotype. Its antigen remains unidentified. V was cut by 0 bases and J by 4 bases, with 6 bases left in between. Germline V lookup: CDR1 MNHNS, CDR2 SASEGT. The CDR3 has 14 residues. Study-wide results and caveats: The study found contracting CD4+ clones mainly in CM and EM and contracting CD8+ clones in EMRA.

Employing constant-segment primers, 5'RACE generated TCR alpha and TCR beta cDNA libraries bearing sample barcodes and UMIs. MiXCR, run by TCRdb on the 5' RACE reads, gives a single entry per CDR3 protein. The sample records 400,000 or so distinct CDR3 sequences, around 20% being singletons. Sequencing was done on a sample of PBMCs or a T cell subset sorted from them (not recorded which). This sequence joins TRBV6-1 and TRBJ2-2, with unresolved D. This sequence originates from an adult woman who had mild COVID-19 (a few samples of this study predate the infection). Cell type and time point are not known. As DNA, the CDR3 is TGTGCCAGCAGTGAAGCGCTAGGCACCGGGGAGCTGTTTTTT. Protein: CASSEALGTGELFF.